This T cell receptor (beta chain) derives from a study of identical twins. Study findings and constraints: Out-of-frame alpha sequences that twins shared showed excess low generation probability. Abundant beta clonotypes from cord blood bore fewer insertions; memory repertoires lacked this pattern.

With 1 base removed from V and 7 bases from J, the gap between germline ends came to 14 bases. The germline CDR1 and CDR2 sequences are DFQATT and SNEGSKA (reference sequence). This CDR3 is 14 amino acids long. This clonotype was seen a few times. The target antigen is unknown. TCRdb reprocessed the 5' RACE reads via MiXCR and lists one record per CDR3 protein. The sample records hundreds of thousands of distinct CDR3 sequences, approximately 13% being singletons. The same data also contributed to another study, on yellow fever vaccine responses in identical twins.

Sequencing was performed on PBMCs. The receptor's source is a woman younger than 30 in good health. The chain couples TRBV20-1 to TRBJ2-1; no clear D gene. In DNA form, the CDR3 reads TGCAGTGCTAGAGTGGCAGGAATGGGGAATGAGCAGTTCTTC. Its protein is CSARVAGMGNEQFF.